The rows below give T cell receptor beta chains drawn from one sample of a study of blood T cell repertoires in COVID-19. Profiled with immunoSEQ multiplex PCR; TCRdb holds only in-frame clones, not every one. The sample includes around 250,000 clones, 75% to 90% seen only once; the top ten take 3.5% to 5.5%. Specimen: peripheral blood. Receptors originate from a woman in her thirties or forties who had recovered from COVID-19. CDR3s include the opening cysteine and the closing phenylalanine or tryptophan. D genes are given only for firm matches. A row's size may be missing; if present it is once, few, many or a size class.

J,D,V,size,CDR3,DNA
TRBJ2-2,TRBD1,TRBV9,once,CASSAKTGVNTGELFF,TGTGCCAGCAGCGCCAAGACAGGGGTGAACACCGGGGAGCTGTTTTTT
TRBJ2-6,TRBD1,TRBV29-1,NA,CSVGQGGSGANVLTF,TGCAGCGTCGGACAGGGTGGGTCTGGGGCCAACGTCCTGACTTTC
TRBJ2-2,NA,TRBV18,NA,CASSPFIGERLNTGELFF,TGTGCCAGCTCACCTTTTATCGGGGAGCGTCTGAACACCGGGGAGCTGTTTTTT
TRBJ2-1,NA,TRBV20-1,NA,CSASSLGVANEQFF,TGCAGTGCTAGTTCGTTAGGGGTGGCCAATGAGCAGTTCTTC
TRBJ2-1,NA,TRBV11-2,NA,CASSTDRGGNEQFF,TGTGCCAGCAGCACTGACAGAGGGGGCAATGAGCAGTTCTTC
TRBJ2-7,NA,TRBV5-1,few,CASSLDRGAGEQYF,TGCGCCAGCAGCTTGGATCGGGGGGCCGGCGAGCAGTACTTC
TRBJ1-1,NA,TRBV3-1/TRBV3-2,NA,CASSQSGRYTEAFF,TGTGCCAGCAGCCAATCAGGGAGGTACACTGAAGCTTTCTTT
TRBJ2-1,TRBD2,TRBV6-5,NA,CASSYPSGDTYNEQFF,TGTGCCAGCAGTTACCCTAGCGGGGATACCTACAATGAGCAGTTCTTC
TRBJ1-2,NA,TRBV5-1,NA,CASSATTAYGYTF,TGCGCCAGCAGCGCGACAACAGCCTATGGCTACACCTTC
TRBJ1-4,TRBD1,TRBV7-7,NA,CASSAGQGNEKLFF,TGTGCCAGCAGCGCGGGACAGGGAAACGAAAAACTGTTTTTT
TRBJ1-1,NA,TRBV7-3,few,CASSPDRDTEAFF,TGTGCCAGCAGCCCCGACCGGGACACTGAAGCTTTCTTT
TRBJ1-2,TRBD1,TRBV29-1,NA,CSVGGQIYGYTF,TGCAGCGTGGGGGGACAGATTTATGGCTACACCTTC
TRBJ2-3,TRBD2,TRBV7-2,NA,CASRGTSGYTDTQYF,TGTGCCAGCAGGGGGACTAGCGGGTACACAGATACGCAGTATTTT
TRBJ2-2,TRBD1,TRBV28,NA,CASRGTGNTGELFF,TGTGCCAGCAGAGGGACAGGAAACACCGGGGAGCTGTTTTTT
TRBJ2-7,NA,TRBV28,NA,CASSTPGTSYEQYF,TGTGCCAGCAGCACGCCCGGGACAAGCTACGAGCAGTACTTC
TRBJ2-3,NA,TRBV6-2/TRBV6-3,NA,CASSLATDTQYF,TGTGCCAGCAGTTTAGCGACAGATACGCAGTATTTT
TRBJ1-2,TRBD1,TRBV6-5,NA,CASRIDRAHGYTF,TGTGCCAGCAGAATCGACAGGGCGCATGGCTACACCTTC
TRBJ2-3,TRBD2,TRBV10-1,NA,CASSAVATLAGGTDTQYF,TGCGCCAGCAGTGCAGTCGCTACTCTAGCGGGGGGGACAGATACGCAGTATTTT
TRBJ1-2,NA,TRBV5-6,NA,CASSLPPGGYTF,TGTGCCAGCAGCCTCCCTCCGGGTGGCTACACCTTC
TRBJ2-5,TRBD1,TRBV5-1,once,CASSLAVQGARETQYF,TGCGCCAGCAGCTTGGCGGTCCAGGGGGCTCGGGAGACCCAGTACTTC
TRBJ1-1,NA,TRBV30,NA,CAWSVLGLGTEAFF,TGTGCCTGGAGTGTATTGGGCTTGGGCACTGAAGCTTTCTTT